This T cell receptor (beta chain) was retrieved from a study of blood T cells in healthy people across ages. Study-level points and caveats: Per-million-T-cell TCR beta diversity fell roughly linearly with age.

Germline CDR1 and CDR2: SGHTA and FQGNSA. This CDR3 spans 12 amino acids. About this clonotype: Its antigen is as yet unknown.

A sample-barcoded 5' primer and a J-beta primer mix were used in a second PCR of roughly 7 to 11 cycles. TCRdb fed the 5' RACE reads into MiXCR, producing one record per CDR3 protein. This sample has around 990,000 distinct CDR3 sequences, with 20% to 25% found just once. The same sample was also used in a study of T cells of mothers and their children.

Sequencing was performed on blood. J is TRBJ2-7 and V is TRBV7-2; D is unresolved. The J call may be faulty, since TRBJ2-1 better matches the DNA end. The TCR sequence derives from a girl aged 2 to 9 in good health. CDR3 sequence: CASSLATVEQFF. The DNA of the CDR3 is TGTGCCAGCAGCTTAGCAACTGTTGAGCAGTTCTTC.